This T cell receptor beta chain was profiled in a study of T cell repertoires in cytomegalovirus infection. The wider study: Public TCR beta signatures provided an indication of both CMV infection and a matching HLA type. Study-wide points: HLA-C-restricted TCR beta clonotypes specific for CMV led the ex vivo response. Summed frequency of public TCR beta families distinguished CMV carriers with the relevant HLA.

MiXCR was run by TCRdb on the reads, yielding one entry per CDR3 protein. The sample includes fewer than 550,000 distinct CDR3 sequences, roughly a third seen only once; the top ten take roughly an eighth. This clonotype was seen at least ten times. Its antigen is undetermined. The sequenced sample was PBMCs. This TCR derives from a human donor in good health (CMV status not recorded). Some clones in this sample may be carry-over from other donors' samples.

The CDR3 DNA is TGTGCCAGCAGCCGGGACAGGGGCCATAGCACAGATACGCAGTATTTT. This encodes CASSRDRGHSTDTQYF. The J gene is TRBJ2-3, the V gene TRBV7-3; 10 bases line up with TRBD1. V gave up 5 bases and J gave up 0 bases; unmatched junction bases: 5. The CDR3 sequence is 16 residues long. CDR1 is SGHTA, CDR2 FQGTGA, per germline.